This T cell receptor beta chain comes out of a study of identical twins. This clonotype was seen many times. Its cognate antigen is unknown. Study results and limitations: Whereas memory repertoires showed no such difference, abundant cord blood beta clonotypes carried fewer insertions.

Trimming stripped 5 bases from V and 3 bases from J, with 17 bases between. Looked up from germline, CDR1 is MNHEY and CDR2 is SMNVEV (reference sequence). This CDR3 region has 15 residues. Unique molecular identifiers were present on the cDNA, which also gained a universal primer site by template switching. TCRdb redid the calling of the 5' RACE reads with MiXCR, one entry per CDR3 protein. The sample includes about 220,000 distinct CDR3 sequences, 6.5% of them seen just once. The data were also submitted as part of a second study, on T cells expressing NK-cell markers. That report adds: Sorted CD3+CD56-NKG2C+, CD3+CD56+NKG2C- and CD3+CD56+NKG2C+ T cells were the source of the TCR beta repertoires. About 1.0-7.0% of CD8+ T cells in over 5 donors belonged to dominant NKG2C+ clonotypes.

The chain has TRBV27 and TRBJ2-7; D remains unclear. Sequencing was done on a sample of CD8+ T cells sorted from blood. This TCR was recovered from a young woman in good health. This CDR3 reads CASSPSFNRYYEQYF. CDR3 DNA sequence: TGTGCCAGCAGTCCCTCATTTAACAGATACTACGAGCAGTACTTC.